A single sample is the source of the 19 T cell receptor beta chains below, sequenced in a study of CD8+CD57+ T cells in acquired aplastic anemia. Selection for sequencing was limited to patients who had shown CD8+CD57+ cell expansion by flow cytometry. TCR beta VDJ and CDR3 were profiled, and genomic DNA was the template. MiXCR was run by TCRdb on the reads, yielding one entry per CDR3 protein. The data contain a few hundred thousand distinct CDR3 sequences, roughly 34% of them singletons. The sequenced sample consisted of sorted CD4+, CD8+, or CD8+CD57+ T cells (not recorded which) from PBMCs. These receptors all come from a human donor with aplastic anemia.

V is TRBV29-1 and J is TRBJ2-3; D remains ambiguous. Germline values: CDR1 SQVTM, CDR2 ANQGSEA. The germline V and J ends were trimmed by 6 bases and 3 bases, with 13 bases remaining between them. The CDR3 is 13 amino acids. CDR3 coding DNA: TGCAGCGTCGTAACCGTCGGGACAGATACGCAGTATTTT. Protein sequence: CSVVTVGTDTQYF.

This clonotype was seen at least ten times. The chain joins TRBV4-3 to TRBJ2-7; the match to TRBD1 covers 7 bases. This CDR3 contains 17 residues. The junction had 12 bases not matched to a gene; V was cut back by 1 base and J by 3 bases. Germline lookup yields CDR1 LGHNA and CDR2 YSLEER. The CDR3 is CASSQVGTGESFYEQYF. CDR3 nucleotides: TGCGCCAGCAGCCAAGTAGGTACAGGGGAATCCTTCTACGAGCAGTACTTC.

In this sample, this clonotype turned up a few times. The CDR3 DNA follows: TGCGCCAGCAGCCAGCGGGAGGGCTATGAGCAGTACTTC. Amino acid sequence: CASSQREGYEQYF. This chain links TRBV5-1 with TRBJ2-7, with TRBD2 matching over 10 bases. The germline gives CDR1 SGHRS, CDR2 YFSETQ. V shed 4 bases, J shed 7 bases, and the junction held 5 bases outside the gene matches. The CDR3 consists of 13 residues.

This clonotype was seen ten or more times. This chain connects TRBV15 to TRBJ2-5; tentatively, D is TRBD1 (6 bases). V was clipped by 0 bases and J by 5 bases, with 13 bases between them. The CDR3 is made up of 15 amino acids. Germline CDR1 reads LNHNV; CDR2 reads YYDKDF (reference sequence). In DNA, the CDR3 is TGTGCCACCAGCAGAGACAGGGGTGATTCGGAGACCCAGTACTTC. It codes for CATSRDRGDSETQYF.

This clonotype was counted a few times. The junction shows a germline mismatch at one end, possibly a read error. CDR3 sequence (DNA): TGCGCCGGCAGCTTGGCTAGCGGGGGGGTCGCATACGAGCAGTACTTC. Translated, it gives CAGSLASGGVAYEQYF. The rearrangement uses TRBV5-1 and TRBJ2-7; 12 bases map to TRBD2. CDR1 is SGHRS, CDR2 YFSETQ, per germline. This CDR3 has 16 amino acids.

V gene TRBV5-1 combines with J gene TRBJ2-3; 8 positions agree with TRBD1. V was clipped by 1 base and J by 14 bases; unmatched bases: 18. Per germline, CDR1 SGHRS and CDR2 YFSETQ. CDR3 length equals 16 residues. CDR3 bases: TGCGCCAGCAGCTTGAGCCGGACAGGGCCGGGCAGGGGATTGTATTTT. It encodes CASSLSRTGPGRGLYF.

This clonotype showed up many times. V usage is TRBV9 and J usage is TRBJ1-6; D is uncertain. CDR3 size: 16 residues. The V end lost 0 bases, the J end lost 5 bases, and 12 bases lay between the germline ends. Germline V gene sequence: CDR1 SGDLS, CDR2 YYNGEE. The CDR3 sequence is CASSVAAQPNNSPLHF. CDR3 sequence (DNA): TGTGCCAGCAGCGTAGCGGCCCAGCCCAATAATTCACCCCTCCACTTT. Full variable domain (missing parts from reference TRBV9 and TRBJ1-6): DSGVTQTPKHLITATGQRVTLRCSPRSGDLSVYWYQQSLDQGLQFLIQYYNGEERAKGNILERFSAQQFPDLHSELNLSSLELGDSALYFCASSVAAQPNNSPLHFGNGTRLTVT.

The chain recombines TRBV25-1 with TRBJ2-3; tentatively, D is TRBD1 (5 bases). The CDR3 is 15 residues long. Between the trimmed V and J ends, which lost 1 base and 4 bases, there was a span of 12 bases. Germline CDR1 is MGHDK and CDR2 is SYGVNS. The chain's CDR3 is CASSESVRAPDTQYF. DNA for the CDR3: TGTGCCAGCAGTGAATCGGTCAGGGCCCCAGATACGCAGTATTTT. Together with reference TRBV25-1 and TRBJ2-3, the CDR3 gives the full variable domain: EADIYQTPRYLVIGTGKKITLECSQTMGHDKMYWYQQDPGMELHLIHYSYGVNSTEKGDLSSESTVSRIRTEHFPLTLESARPSHTSQYLCASSESVRAPDTQYFGPGTRLTVL.

This clonotype was counted at least ten times. The chain links TRBV7-2 to TRBJ2-7; D remains ambiguous. V was cut by 3 bases and J by 6 bases, with 9 bases left in between. CDR1 is SGHTA, CDR2 FQGNSA, per germline. The CDR3 sequence is 12 residues long. Written as DNA, the CDR3 is TGTGCCAGCAGCTTCCTCCCTACCGAGCAGTACTTC. This translates into CASSFLPTEQYF. Full variable domain (missing parts from reference TRBV7-2 and TRBJ2-7): GAGVSQSPSNKVTEKGKDVELRCDPISGHTALYWYRQSLGQGLEFLIYFQGNSAPDKSGLPSDRFSAERTGGSVSTLTIQRTQQEDSAVYLCASSFLPTEQYFGPGTRLTVT.

A remark on this clonotype: This may stem from a read error, because a much larger clone lies one nucleotide away. V is TRBV2 and J is TRBJ1-4, with 9 positions matching TRBD1. Germline-derived CDR1 and CDR2 are SNHLY and FYNNEI. The CDR3 has 15 amino acids. CDR3 protein: CATARQGVGNEKPFF. In nucleotides, the CDR3 is TGTGCCACCGCGAGACAGGGGGTCGGAAATGAAAAACCGTTTTTT.

The rearrangement uses TRBV5-1 and TRBJ2-3; maybe TRBD1 (6 bases). Germline V gene data show CDR1 as SGHRS and CDR2 as YFSETQ. Between the trimmed V and J ends, which lost 0 bases and 4 bases, there was a span of 9 bases. CDR3 length: 14 amino acids. The CDR3 loop is CASSLGGPADTQYF. CDR3 nucleotides: TGCGCCAGCAGCTTGGGGGGGCCGGCAGATACGCAGTATTTT.

This clonotype was observed many times. The V and J genes are TRBV9 and TRBJ1-2, with a possible D match to TRBD1 (6 bases). Deletions cut 0 bases from V and 6 bases from J, with 15 bases between. Germline V gene lookup returns CDR1 SGDLS and CDR2 YYNGEE. CDR3 size: 15 residues. The CDR3 loop is CASSVAVGGGNGYTF. In DNA form, the CDR3 reads TGTGCCAGCAGCGTAGCTGTGGGGGGCGGGAATGGCTACACCTTC. The variable domain in full, with the rest retrieved from reference TRBV9 and TRBJ1-2, is DSGVTQTPKHLITATGQRVTLRCSPRSGDLSVYWYQQSLDQGLQFLIQYYNGEERAKGNILERFSAQQFPDLHSELNLSSLELGDSALYFCASSVAVGGGNGYTFGSGTRLTVV.

This clonotype was detected many times. This rearrangement joins TRBV19 to TRBJ2-3, with a tentative D call TRBD2 (5 bases). Germline-derived CDR1 and CDR2 are LNHDA and SQIVND (reference sequence). With 4 bases removed from V and 5 bases from J, the gap between germline ends came to 10 bases. The CDR3 has 13 residues. The CDR3 DNA reads as TGTGCCAGTAGTAGAGGGTTTCGAGATACGCAGTATTTT. Protein sequence: CASSRGFRDTQYF.

This clonotype was detected ten times or more. This chain connects TRBV19 to TRBJ1-5, with D maybe TRBD1 (6 bases). Trimming cost V 4 bases and J 1 base, with 17 bases left between them. Looked up from germline, CDR1 is LNHDA and CDR2 is SQIVND (reference sequence). The CDR3 spans 17 residues. The CDR3 sequence: CASSTRDTKVSNQPQHF. The CDR3 DNA follows: TGTGCCAGTAGTACCCGGGACACTAAGGTGAGCAATCAGCCCCAGCATTTT.

The V call is TRBV29-1, the J call TRBJ2-1, with TRBD2 matching over 11 bases. The CDR3 runs 16 residues. V lost 3 bases to trimming and J lost 4 bases; unmatched junction nucleotides: 8. CDR1 SQVTM and CDR2 ANQGSEA come from the germline V gene. CDR3 sequence reads: CSVDLAGGPKYNEQFF. CDR3 nucleotide sequence: TGCAGCGTTGACTTAGCGGGAGGGCCAAAATACAATGAGCAGTTCTTC.

The chain couples TRBV9 to TRBJ1-3; no firm D call. The germline gives CDR1 SGDLS, CDR2 YYNGEE. V lost 3 bases and J 0 bases, leaving 10 bases between the germline ends. CDR3 length: 15 amino acids. The CDR3 nucleotides read TGTGCCAGCAGCGCATTTATGGGCTCTGGAAACACCATATATTTT. Translating gives CASSAFMGSGNTIYF.

This rearrangement joins TRBV5-1 to TRBJ2-3; no firm D call. Germline V lookup: CDR1 SGHRS, CDR2 YFSETQ. Deletions cut 0 bases from V and 2 bases from J, with 13 bases between. The CDR3 extends over 16 amino acids. The CDR3 here is CASSLAGGFDTDTQYF. For the CDR3, the DNA is TGCGCCAGCAGCTTGGCCGGTGGGTTCGACACAGATACGCAGTATTTT.

This clonotype has just one count. This chain links TRBV5-1 with TRBJ1-1; D not resolved. Trimming shortened V by 0 bases and J by 2 bases, and 8 bases separated the two germline ends. The germline V gene encodes CDR1 SGHRS and CDR2 YFSETQ. This CDR3 is built from 14 residues. The CDR3 spells CASSLDSANTEAFF. CDR3 in DNA: TGCGCCAGCAGCTTGGATTCTGCTAACACTGAAGCTTTCTTT.

The chain links TRBV11-3 to TRBJ1-2, with a tentative D call TRBD1 (5 bases). The ends were cut back, 5 bases at V and 0 bases at J, with 13 bases in the middle. Germline assignment: CDR1 SGHNT and CDR2 YENEEA. The CDR3 spans 15 residues. In nucleotides, the CDR3 is TGTGCCAGCAGCATAGTCCAGGGAGCTAACTATGGCTACACCTTC. It codes for CASSIVQGANYGYTF.